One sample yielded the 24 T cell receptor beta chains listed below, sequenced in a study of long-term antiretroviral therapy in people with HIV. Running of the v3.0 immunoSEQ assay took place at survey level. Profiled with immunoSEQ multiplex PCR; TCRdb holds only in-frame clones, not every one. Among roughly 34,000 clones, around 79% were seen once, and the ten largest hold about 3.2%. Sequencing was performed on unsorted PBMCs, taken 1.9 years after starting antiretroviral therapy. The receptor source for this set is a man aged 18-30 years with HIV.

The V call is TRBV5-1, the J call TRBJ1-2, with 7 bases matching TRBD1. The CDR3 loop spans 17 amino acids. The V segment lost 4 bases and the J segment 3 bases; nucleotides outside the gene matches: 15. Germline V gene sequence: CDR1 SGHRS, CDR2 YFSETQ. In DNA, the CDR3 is TGCGCCAGCAGCCACCTGAGACAGGGAAGCGTGTACTATGGCTACACCTTC. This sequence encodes CASSHLRQGSVYYGYTF.

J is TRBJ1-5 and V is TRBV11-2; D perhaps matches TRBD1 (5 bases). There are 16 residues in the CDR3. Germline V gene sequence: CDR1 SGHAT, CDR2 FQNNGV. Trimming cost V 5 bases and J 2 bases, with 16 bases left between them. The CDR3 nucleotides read TGTGCCAGCAGCCCTACGGCGGGGGTCGGCAATCAGCCCCAGCATTTT. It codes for CASSPTAGVGNQPQHF.

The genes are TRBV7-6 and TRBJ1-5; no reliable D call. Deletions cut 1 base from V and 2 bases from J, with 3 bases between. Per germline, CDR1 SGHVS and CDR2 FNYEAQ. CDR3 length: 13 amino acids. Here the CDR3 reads CASSLGRNQPQHF. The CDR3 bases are TGTGCCAGCAGCTTAGGTCGCAATCAGCCCCAGCATTTT.

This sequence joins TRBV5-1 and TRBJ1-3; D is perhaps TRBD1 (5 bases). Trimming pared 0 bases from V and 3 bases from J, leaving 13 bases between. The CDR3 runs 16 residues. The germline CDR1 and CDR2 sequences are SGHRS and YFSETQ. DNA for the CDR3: TGCGCCAGCAGCTTGGCGGTCAGGGAGTTTGGAAACACCATATATTTT. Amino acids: CASSLAVREFGNTIYF.

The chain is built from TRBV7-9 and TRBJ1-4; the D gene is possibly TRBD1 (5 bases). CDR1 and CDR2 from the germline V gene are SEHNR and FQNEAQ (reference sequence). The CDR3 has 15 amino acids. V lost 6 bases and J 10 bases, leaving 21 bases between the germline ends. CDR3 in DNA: TGTGCCAGCAGACGCGACGGTCTCTGGGGGGGAAAACTGTTTTTT. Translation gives CASRRDGLWGGKLFF.

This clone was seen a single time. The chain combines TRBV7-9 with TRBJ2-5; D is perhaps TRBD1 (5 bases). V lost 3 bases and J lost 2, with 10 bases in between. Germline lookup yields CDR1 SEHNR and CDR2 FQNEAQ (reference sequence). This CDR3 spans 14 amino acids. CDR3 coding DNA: TGTGCCAGCAGCTTTGCTGGGGCACAAGAGACCCAGTACTTC. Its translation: CASSFAGAQETQYF. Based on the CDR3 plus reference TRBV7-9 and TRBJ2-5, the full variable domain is DTGVSQNPRHKITKRGQNVTFRCDPISEHNRLYWYRQTLGQGPEFLTYFQNEAQLEKSRLLSDRFSAERPKGSFSTLEIQRTEQGDSAMYLCASSFAGAQETQYFGPGTRLLVL.

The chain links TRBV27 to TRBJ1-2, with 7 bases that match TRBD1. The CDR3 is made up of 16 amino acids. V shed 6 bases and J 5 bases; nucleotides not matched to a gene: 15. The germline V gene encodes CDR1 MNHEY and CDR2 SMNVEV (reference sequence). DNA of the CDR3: TGTGCCAGCAGCCACAACCGTGGGCAGGGGGAATATGGCTACACCTTC. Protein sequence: CASSHNRGQGEYGYTF.

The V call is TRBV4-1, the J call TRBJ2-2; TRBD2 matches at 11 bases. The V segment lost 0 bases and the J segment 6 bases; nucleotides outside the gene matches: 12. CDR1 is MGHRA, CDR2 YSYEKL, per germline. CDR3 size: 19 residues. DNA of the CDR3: TGCGCCAGCAGCCAAGATAGCGGGGAGCTAGCGGGGGGATCCGGGGAGCTGTTTTTT. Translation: CASSQDSGELAGGSGELFF.

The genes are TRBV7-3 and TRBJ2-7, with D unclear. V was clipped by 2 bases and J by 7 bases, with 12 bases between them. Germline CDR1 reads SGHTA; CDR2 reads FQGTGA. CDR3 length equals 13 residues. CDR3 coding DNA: TGTGCCAGCAGCTTAGGACCCACTGTAGAGCAGTACTTC. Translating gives CASSLGPTVEQYF.

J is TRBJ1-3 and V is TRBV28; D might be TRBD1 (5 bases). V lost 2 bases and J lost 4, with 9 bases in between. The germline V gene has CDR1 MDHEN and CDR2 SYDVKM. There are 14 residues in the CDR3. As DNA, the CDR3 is TGTGCCAGCAGTTTAGCTGGGGCGGGAAACACCATATATTTT. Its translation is CASSLAGAGNTIYF.

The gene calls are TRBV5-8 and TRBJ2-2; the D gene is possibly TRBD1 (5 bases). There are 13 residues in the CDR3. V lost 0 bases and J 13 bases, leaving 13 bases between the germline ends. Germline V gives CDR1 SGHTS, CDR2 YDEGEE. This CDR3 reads CASSLADSAGLFF. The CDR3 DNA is TGTGCCAGCAGCTTGGCCGACAGCGCTGGGCTGTTTTTT.

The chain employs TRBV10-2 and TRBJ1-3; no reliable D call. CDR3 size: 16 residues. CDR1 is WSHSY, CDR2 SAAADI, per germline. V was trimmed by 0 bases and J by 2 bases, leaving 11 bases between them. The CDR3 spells CASSESGPSTGNTIYF. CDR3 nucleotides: TGCGCCAGCAGTGAGTCAGGACCCTCAACTGGAAACACCATATATTTT.

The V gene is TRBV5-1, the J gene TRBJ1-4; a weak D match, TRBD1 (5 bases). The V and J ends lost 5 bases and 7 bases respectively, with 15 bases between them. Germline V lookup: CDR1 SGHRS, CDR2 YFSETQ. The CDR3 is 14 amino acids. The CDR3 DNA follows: TGCGCCAGCAGTCTAGCAGGGTGGAGTGAAAAACTGTTTTTT. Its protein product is CASSLAGWSEKLFF.

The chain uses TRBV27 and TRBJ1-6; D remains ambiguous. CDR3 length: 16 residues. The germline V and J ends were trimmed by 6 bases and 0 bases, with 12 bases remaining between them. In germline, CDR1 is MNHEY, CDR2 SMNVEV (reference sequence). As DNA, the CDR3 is TGTGCCAGCAGGCACTCCGGGAGCTCCTATAATTCACCCCTCCACTTT. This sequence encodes CASRHSGSSYNSPLHF.

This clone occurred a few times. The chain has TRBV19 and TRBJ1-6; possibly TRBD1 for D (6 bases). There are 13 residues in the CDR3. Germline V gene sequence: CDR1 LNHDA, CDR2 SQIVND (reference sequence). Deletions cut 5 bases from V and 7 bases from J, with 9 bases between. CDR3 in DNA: TGTGCCAGTAGTTCGCAGGGGAATTCACCCCTCCACTTT. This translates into CASSSQGNSPLHF.

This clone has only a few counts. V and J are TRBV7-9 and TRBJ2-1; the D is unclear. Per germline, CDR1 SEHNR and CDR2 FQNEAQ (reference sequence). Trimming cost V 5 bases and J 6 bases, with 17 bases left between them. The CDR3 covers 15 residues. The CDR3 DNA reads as TGTGCCAGCAGCACCGGACCACTCCACTCCAATGAGCAGTTCTTC. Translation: CASSTGPLHSNEQFF. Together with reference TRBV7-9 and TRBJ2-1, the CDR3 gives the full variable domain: DTGVSQNPRHKITKRGQNVTFRCDPISEHNRLYWYRQTLGQGPEFLTYFQNEAQLEKSRLLSDRFSAERPKGSFSTLEIQRTEQGDSAMYLCASSTGPLHSNEQFFGPGTRLTVL.

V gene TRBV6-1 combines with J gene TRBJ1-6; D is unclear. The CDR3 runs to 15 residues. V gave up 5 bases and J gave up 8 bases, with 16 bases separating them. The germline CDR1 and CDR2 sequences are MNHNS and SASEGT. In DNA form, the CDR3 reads TGTGCCAGCAGTACCCGATTTCTAAGGGATTCACCCCTCCACTTT. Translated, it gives CASSTRFLRDSPLHF.

The CDR3 loop reads CASRDRDWNSPLHF. The CDR3 DNA follows: TGTGCCAGCAGGGACAGAGATTGGAATTCACCCCTCCACTTT. The rearrangement links TRBV2 to TRBJ1-6, with D possibly matching TRBD1 (6 bases). Germline-derived CDR1 and CDR2 are SNHLY and FYNNEI. Deletions cut 6 bases from V and 7 bases from J, with 13 bases between. The CDR3 runs to 14 residues.

The CDR3 is CASSYMLAQPQHF. DNA of the CDR3: TGTGCCAGCAGCTACATGTTGGCTCAGCCCCAGCATTTT. This sequence joins TRBV7-2 and TRBJ1-5; no reliable D call. CDR3 length equals 13 residues. Germline V gene sequence: CDR1 SGHTA, CDR2 FQGNSA. Trimming removed 4 bases at V and 6 bases at J, with 10 bases between.

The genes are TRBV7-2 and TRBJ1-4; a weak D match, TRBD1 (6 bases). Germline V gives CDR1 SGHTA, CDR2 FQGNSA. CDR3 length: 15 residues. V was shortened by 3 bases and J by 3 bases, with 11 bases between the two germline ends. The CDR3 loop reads CASSFWGAPNEKLFF. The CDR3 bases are TGTGCCAGCAGCTTTTGGGGGGCGCCTAATGAAAAACTGTTTTTT.

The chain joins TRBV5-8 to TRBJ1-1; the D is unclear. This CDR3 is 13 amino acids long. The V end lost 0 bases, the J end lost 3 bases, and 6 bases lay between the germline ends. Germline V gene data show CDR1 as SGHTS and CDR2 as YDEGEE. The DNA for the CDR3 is TGTGCCAGCAGCTTGGACCCTTACACTGAAGCTTTCTTT. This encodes CASSLDPYTEAFF.

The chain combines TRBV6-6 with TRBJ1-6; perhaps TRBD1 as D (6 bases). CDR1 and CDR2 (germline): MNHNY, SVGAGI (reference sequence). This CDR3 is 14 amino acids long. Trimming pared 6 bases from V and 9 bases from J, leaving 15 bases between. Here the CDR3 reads CASRRPEGGSPLHF. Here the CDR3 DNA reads TGTGCCAGCAGACGCCCCGAGGGGGGTTCACCCCTCCACTTT.

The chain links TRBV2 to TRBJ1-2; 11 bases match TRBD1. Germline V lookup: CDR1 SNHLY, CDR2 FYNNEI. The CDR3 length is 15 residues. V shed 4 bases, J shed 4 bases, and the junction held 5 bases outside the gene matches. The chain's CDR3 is CASSARTGGGYGYTF. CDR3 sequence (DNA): TGTGCCAGCAGTGCCCGGACAGGGGGCGGCTATGGCTACACCTTC. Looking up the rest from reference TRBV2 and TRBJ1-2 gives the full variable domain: EPEVTQTPSHQVTQMGQEVILRCVPISNHLYFYWYRQILGQKVEFLVSFYNNEISEKSEIFDDQFSVERPDGSNFTLKIRSTKLEDSAMYFCASSARTGGGYGYTFGSGTRLTVV.

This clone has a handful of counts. The CDR3 bases are TGCGCCAGCGCCGACAGGGGACCCACAGATACGCAGTATTTT. This codes for CASADRGPTDTQYF. This chain connects TRBV10-1 to TRBJ2-3, with 8 positions matching TRBD1. The V gene end was trimmed by 8 bases and the J gene end by 2 bases; junction bases not matched to a gene: 6. The CDR3 is made up of 14 amino acids. CDR1 WNHNN and CDR2 SYGVQD come from the germline V gene (reference sequence).